The clone carrying this T cell receptor (beta chain) was counted only a few times. Its antigen is still unknown. This entry belongs to a study of T-cell memory formation after mild COVID-19. At the level of the study: Largely, TCR clusters stayed within a single donor. Study observations and caveats: Detection of some responders pre-infection suggested pre-existing cross-reactive memory T cells participated. Among CD4+ contracting clones, most were CM and EM, and CD8+ ones EMRA.

Sample barcodes and UMIs were carried by the TCR alpha and TCR beta cDNA libraries that 5'RACE generated with constant-segment primers. MiXCR was run by TCRdb on the 5' RACE reads, yielding one entry per CDR3 protein. Of some 110,000 distinct CDR3 sequences in the sample, 15% to 20% are singletons; the top ten hold roughly 27%. The germline V and J ends were trimmed by 2 bases and 6 bases, with 11 bases remaining between them. This CDR3 contains 13 residues. Germline lookup yields CDR1 DFQATT and CDR2 SNEGSKA (reference sequence). The V call is TRBV20-1, the J call TRBJ2-1; D uncertain. Sequencing was done on a sample of PBMCs or a T cell subset sorted from them (not recorded which). This receptor was taken from an adult woman who had mild COVID-19 (a few samples of this study predate the infection). Cell type and time point are not known. For the CDR3, the DNA is TGCAGTGCTAGACAGTCGTGGAGCAATGAGCAGTTCTTC. Protein: CSARQSWSNEQFF.